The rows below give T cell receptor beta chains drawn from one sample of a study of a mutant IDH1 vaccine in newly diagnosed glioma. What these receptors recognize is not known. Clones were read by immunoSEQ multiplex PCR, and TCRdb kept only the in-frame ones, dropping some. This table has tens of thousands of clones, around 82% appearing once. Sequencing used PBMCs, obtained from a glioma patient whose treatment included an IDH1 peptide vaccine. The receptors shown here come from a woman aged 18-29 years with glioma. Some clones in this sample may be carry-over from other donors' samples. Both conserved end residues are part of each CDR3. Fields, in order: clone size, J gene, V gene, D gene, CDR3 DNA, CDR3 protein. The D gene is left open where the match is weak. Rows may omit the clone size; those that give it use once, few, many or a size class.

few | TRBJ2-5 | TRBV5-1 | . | TGCGCCAGCAGCTTGTATGCGACCCAAGAGACCCAGTACTTC | CASSLYATQETQYF
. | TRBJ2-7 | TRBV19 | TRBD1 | TGTGCCAGTAGTATAGGCCAGGGGGCGAGCGAGCAGTACTTC | CASSIGQGASEQYF
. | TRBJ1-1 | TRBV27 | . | TGTGCCAGCAGTTTGAACAGGGTAGGCACTGAAGCTTTCTTT | CASSLNRVGTEAFF
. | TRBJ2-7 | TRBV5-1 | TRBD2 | TGCGCCAGCAGCCCCGGACTAGCAGGCTCCTACGAGCAGTACTTC | CASSPGLAGSYEQYF
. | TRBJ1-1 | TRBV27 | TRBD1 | TGTGCCAGCGGACTGGACAGGAGGGACACTGAAGCTTTCTTT | CASGLDRRDTEAFF
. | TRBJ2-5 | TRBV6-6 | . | TGTGCCAGCAGTTCCCTGACTACTCAAGAGACCCAGTACTTC | CASSSLTTQETQYF
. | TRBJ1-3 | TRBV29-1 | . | TGCAGCGTTGTCTCCCCCAAAGGGGATGGAAACACCATATATTTT | CSVVSPKGDGNTIYF
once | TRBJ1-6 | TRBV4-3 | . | TGCGCCAGCAGCCAAGGTACAGGGCCGAATTCACCCCTCCACTTT | CASSQGTGPNSPLHF
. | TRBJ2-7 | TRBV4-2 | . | TGTGCCAGCAGCCAAGAGGGACGGGCCTACGAGCAGTACTTC | CASSQEGRAYEQYF
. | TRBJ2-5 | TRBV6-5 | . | TGTGCCAGCAGTTACCAGGGCCCTTGGGAGACCCAGTACTTC | CASSYQGPWETQYF
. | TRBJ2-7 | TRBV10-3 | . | TGTGCCATCAGTGCCCGGGAATTACGGGTTGACGAGCAGTACTTC | CAISARELRVDEQYF
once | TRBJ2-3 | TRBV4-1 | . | TGCGCCAGCAGCTTAGGGCCCACAGATACGCAGTATTTT | CASSLGPTDTQYF
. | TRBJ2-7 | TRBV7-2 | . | TGTGCCAGCAGCTTTGGGGCCTCCTACGAGCAGTACTTC | CASSFGASYEQYF
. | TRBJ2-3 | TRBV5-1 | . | TGCGCCAGCAGCTTGGCAGGTGGTGGGGACCCGCAGTATTTT | CASSLAGGGDPQYF
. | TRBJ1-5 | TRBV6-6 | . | TGTGCCAGCAGTTACTCTCACAGCAATCAGCCCCAGCATTTT | CASSYSHSNQPQHF
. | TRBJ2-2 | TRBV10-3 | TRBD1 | TGTGCCATCAGTGAGGGACAGGGGCCCGGGGAGCTGTTTTTT | CAISEGQGPGELFF
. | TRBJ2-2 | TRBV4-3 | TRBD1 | TGCGCCAGCAGCCCCGGGACAGGGACCGGGGAGCTGTTTTTT | CASSPGTGTGELFF
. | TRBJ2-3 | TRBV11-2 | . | TGTGCCAGCAGCTTAGTGGGGTCCACGGGGGATACGCAGTATTTT | CASSLVGSTGDTQYF
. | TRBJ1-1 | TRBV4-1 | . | TGCGCCAGCAGCCTGCCTGGTGGTGGGACTGAAGCTTTCTTT | CASSLPGGGTEAFF
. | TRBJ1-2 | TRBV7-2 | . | TGTGCCAGCAGCGCCCGTCACAGGGATGTTGCTGGCTACACCTTC | CASSARHRDVAGYTF
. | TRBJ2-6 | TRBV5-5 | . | TGTGCCAGCAGCATGGACCGGGCCTTGAGCTCTGGGGCCAACGTCCTGACTTTC | CASSMDRALSSGANVLTF
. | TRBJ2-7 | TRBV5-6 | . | TGTGCCAGCAGCTTAAGAGGGTCAAGGGGCTCCTACGAGCAGTACTTC | CASSLRGSRGSYEQYF
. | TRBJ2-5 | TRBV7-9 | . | TGTGCCAGCAGCTTAGGCTACAGTCAAGAGACCCAGTACTTC | CASSLGYSQETQYF
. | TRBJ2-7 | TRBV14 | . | TGTGCCAGCAGCCAAGGGGAAGGGTGGGAGCAGTACTTC | CASSQGEGWEQYF